The rows below give T cell receptor beta chains drawn from one sample of a study of identical twins. TCRdb called the 5' RACE reads again in MiXCR, with one record for every CDR3 protein. The table records fewer than 250,000 distinct CDR3 sequences, around 8% of them present only once. These same records also appear under a second study, on yellow fever vaccine responses in identical twins.

What was sequenced was memory (CD45RO+) T cells sorted from blood. These receptors originate from a woman aged 18 to 35 in good health. Both conserved end residues are part of each CDR3. The order of the fields is D gene, V gene, clone size, J gene, CDR3 protein, CDR3 DNA. D genes are given only for firm matches. Some rows have no size entry. The others give once, few or many, or a class for an expanded clone.

NA	TRBV3-1	few	TRBJ2-4	CASSQHRSISATSIAKNIQYF	TGTGCCAGCAGCCAACATCGGAGTATTAGCGCCACTTCAATAGCCAAAAACATTCAGTACTTC
NA	TRBV6-5	many	TRBJ2-1	CASSKSRDEQFF	TGTGCCAGCAGTAAAAGCCGGGATGAGCAGTTCTTC
NA	TRBV25-1	few	TRBJ2-7	CASSETGHRYEQYF	TGTGCCAGCAGTGAGACGGGACACCGCTACGAGCAGTACTTC
NA	TRBV12-3/TRBV12-4	NA	TRBJ1-4	CASNPGVGVTTNEKLFF	TGTGCCAGCAACCCGGGCGTTGGAGTGACAACTAATGAAAAACTGTTTTTT
TRBD2	TRBV28	many	TRBJ2-1	CASSLAGTSGINEQFF	TGTGCCAGCAGTTTAGCCGGGACTAGCGGGATCAATGAGCAGTTCTTC
TRBD1	TRBV5-1	many	TRBJ2-2	CASSLEGQGVRELFF	TGCGCCAGCAGCTTGGAGGGACAGGGAGTCCGGGAGCTGTTTTTT
TRBD1	TRBV7-9	NA	TRBJ2-2	CASSLIEGAFVGELFF	TGTGCCAGCAGCTTAATCGAGGGGGCATTTGTCGGGGAGCTGTTTTTT
NA	TRBV15	few	TRBJ1-1	CATKSPRGTEAFF	TGTGCCACCAAAAGCCCGAGAGGCACTGAAGCTTTCTTT
NA	TRBV30	few	TRBJ1-2	CAWTLAERYYTF	TGTGCCTGGACTTTGGCAGAGAGATACTACACCTTC
TRBD2	TRBV6-1	many	TRBJ2-1	CASSEAPGLAGGSEQFF	TGTGCCAGCAGTGAAGCGCCGGGACTAGCGGGAGGTAGTGAGCAGTTCTTC